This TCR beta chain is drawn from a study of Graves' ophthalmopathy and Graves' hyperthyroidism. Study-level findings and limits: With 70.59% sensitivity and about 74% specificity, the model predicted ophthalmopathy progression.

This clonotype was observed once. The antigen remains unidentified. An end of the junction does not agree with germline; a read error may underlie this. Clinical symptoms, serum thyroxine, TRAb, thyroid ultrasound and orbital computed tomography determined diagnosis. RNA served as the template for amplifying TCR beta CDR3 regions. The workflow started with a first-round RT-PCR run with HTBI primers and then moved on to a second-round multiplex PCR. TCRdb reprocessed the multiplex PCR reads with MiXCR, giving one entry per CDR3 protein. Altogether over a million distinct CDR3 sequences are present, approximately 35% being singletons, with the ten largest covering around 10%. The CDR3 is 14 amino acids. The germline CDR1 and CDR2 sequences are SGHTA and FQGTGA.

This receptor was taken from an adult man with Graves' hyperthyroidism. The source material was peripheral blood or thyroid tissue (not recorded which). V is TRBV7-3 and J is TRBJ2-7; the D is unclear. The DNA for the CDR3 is TGTGCCAGCAGCCACGGCGGCGACCCCTACGAGCAGTGCTTC. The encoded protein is CASSHGGDPYEQCF.